The clone carrying this TCR beta chain was detected once. At the DNA level, this CDR3 is encoded by other sequences in the same sample as well. The data were taken from a study of shared clonotypes between healthy human individuals. About the study: Serving as donors were a couple of women and three men, whose ages spanned 18 to 49. Each donor's CD4 naive and CD4 memory cells filled three plates apiece, CD8 naive two, and CD8 memory one.

Trimming removed 1 base at V and 4 bases at J, with 5 bases between. Germline lookup yields CDR1 SGHRS and CDR2 YFSETQ. This CDR3 is 13 amino acids long. Clones were sequenced by immunoSEQ multiplex PCR, and TCRdb holds only the in-frame ones, with some missing. The repertoire holds about 2.4 million clones, roughly 92% seen once, with 0.11% to 0.15% in the top ten. V usage is TRBV5-1 and J usage is TRBJ2-2; D gene ambiguous. The sample was naive CD4+ T cells sorted from blood. Regarding subset: CD45RA+ positively selected. This TCR was recovered from a man aged 18 to 30 in good health. The CDR3 DNA reads as TGCGCCAGCAGCTTGCAGGTCACCGGGGAGCTGTTTTTT. It codes for CASSLQVTGELFF. Together with reference TRBV5-1 and TRBJ2-2, the CDR3 gives the full variable domain: KAGVTQTPRYLIKTRGQQVTLSCSPISGHRSVSWYQQTPGQGLQFLFEYFSETQRNKGNFPGRFSGRQFSNSRSEMNVSTLELGDSALYLCASSLQVTGELFFGEGSRLTVL.